Below are 22 T cell receptor beta chains sequenced from a single sample in a study of blood T cell repertoires in COVID-19. Only in-frame clones appear in the TCRdb table, and some are missing; sequencing was by immunoSEQ multiplex PCR. The sample yields about 100,000 clones, 85% seen once. The specimen sequenced was peripheral blood. The receptors come from a human donor in a cohort sampled during active COVID-19.

V and J are TRBV6-6 and TRBJ1-6, with a possible D match to TRBD1 (5 bases). The CDR3 spans 16 residues. The germline V gene encodes CDR1 MNHNY and CDR2 SVGAGI (reference sequence). Trimming cost V 2 bases and J 2 bases, with 10 bases left between them. This CDR3 is CASSYATDTYNSPLHF. The CDR3 coding sequence is TGTGCCAGCAGTTACGCGACAGATACCTATAATTCACCCCTCCACTTT.

The V gene is TRBV9, the J gene TRBJ2-7; 11 positions agree with TRBD2. The germline CDR1 and CDR2 sequences are SGDLS and YYNGEE. V gave up 4 bases and J gave up 2 bases; unmatched junction bases: 8. CDR3 size: 16 residues. The CDR3 region is CASSLTGTSGTYEQYF. CDR3 coding DNA: TGTGCCAGCAGCTTAACCGGGACTAGCGGAACCTACGAGCAGTACTTC.

The gene calls are TRBV27 and TRBJ2-6, with D tentatively TRBD2 (6 bases). The length of the CDR3 is 16 residues. Germline V CDR1 and CDR2: MNHEY, SMNVEV (reference sequence). With 6 bases removed from V and 0 bases from J, the gap between germline ends came to 12 bases. This CDR3 reads CASRAGERSGANVLTF. CDR3 sequence (DNA): TGTGCCAGCAGAGCGGGTGAACGCTCTGGGGCCAACGTCCTGACTTTC.

The J gene is TRBJ2-7, the V gene TRBV11-2, with 7 bases identical to TRBD2. Germline CDR1 and CDR2: SGHAT and FQNNGV. V lost 1 base to trimming and J lost 2 bases; unmatched junction nucleotides: 5. CDR3 size: 15 residues. CDR3 sequence: CASSLVSGLAYEQYF. The CDR3 region has the DNA TGTGCCAGCAGCTTAGTATCCGGACTAGCCTACGAGCAGTACTTC.

This clone was seen more than once but under ten times. The chain joins TRBV7-2 to TRBJ2-3; 11 positions match TRBD2. After removal of 2 bases from V and 8 bases from J, the junction contained 3 bases not matched to a gene. Germline V gives CDR1 SGHTA, CDR2 FQGNSA. The CDR3 has 14 amino acids. The CDR3 sequence is CASSLTSGSGTQYF. DNA for the CDR3: TGTGCCAGCAGCTTAACTAGCGGGAGCGGTACGCAGTATTTT. The full variable domain, completed using reference TRBV7-2 and TRBJ2-3, is GAGVSQSPSNKVTEKGKDVELRCDPISGHTALYWYRQSLGQGLEFLIYFQGNSAPDKSGLPSDRFSAERTGGSVSTLTIQRTQQEDSAVYLCASSLTSGSGTQYFGPGTRLTVL.

The chain has TRBV6-5 and TRBJ2-7; D is possibly TRBD1 (6 bases). Trimming stripped 4 bases from V and 4 bases from J, with 14 bases between. Looked up from germline, CDR1 is MNHEY and CDR2 is SVGAGI. The CDR3 length is 14 residues. In DNA form, the CDR3 reads TGTGCCAGCAGTTTAACAGGGCAAAAGTACGAGCAGTACTTC. This codes for CASSLTGQKYEQYF.

This clone showed up just once. This chain connects TRBV11-2 to TRBJ2-5; the match to TRBD2 covers 14 bases. The V gene's germline CDR1 is SGHAT and CDR2 FQNNGV. The J segment lost 5 bases and the V segment lost 2 bases, leaving 1 base of the junction unmatched. The CDR3 runs 15 residues. Here the CDR3 reads CASSLRTSGGETQYF. The CDR3 DNA is TGTGCCAGCAGCTTAAGGACTAGCGGGGGGGAGACCCAGTACTTC.

The J gene is TRBJ2-7, the V gene TRBV3-1 (or the pseudogene TRBV3-2); 8 bases line up with TRBD2. Losses at the gene ends were 3 bases for V and 0 bases for J; bases not matched to a gene: 7. Germline V CDR1 and CDR2: LGHDT, YNNKEL (reference sequence). The CDR3 totals 16 residues. CDR3 amino acids: CASSHLFGGASYEQYF. The CDR3 DNA is TGTGCCAGCAGCCACCTTTTCGGGGGGGCCTCCTACGAGCAGTACTTC.

This chain joins TRBV5-1 and TRBJ2-5, with TRBD1 matching over 7 bases. Germline V gene lookup returns CDR1 SGHRS and CDR2 YFSETQ. V shed 4 bases and J 3 bases; nucleotides not matched to a gene: 6. There are 14 residues in the CDR3. CDR3 in amino acids: CASSRGGAEETQYF. The CDR3 DNA follows: TGCGCCAGCAGCCGAGGGGGCGCAGAAGAGACCCAGTACTTC. Supplemented by reference TRBV5-1 and TRBJ2-5, the full variable domain reads KAGVTQTPRYLIKTRGQQVTLSCSPISGHRSVSWYQQTPGQGLQFLFEYFSETQRNKGNFPGRFSGRQFSNSRSEMNVSTLELGDSALYLCASSRGGAEETQYFGPGTRLLVL.

This chain joins TRBV7-2 and TRBJ2-2, with unresolved D. Germline V lookup: CDR1 SGHTA, CDR2 FQGNSA. V lost 1 base, J lost 0 bases, and 6 bases lay in between. CDR3 size: 15 residues. CDR3 sequence reads: CASSLVSPNTGELFF. The CDR3 DNA sequence: TGTGCCAGCAGCTTAGTGTCTCCGAACACCGGGGAGCTGTTTTTT.

Only one count was recorded for this clone. The genes are TRBV21-1 and TRBJ2-5; the table assigns TRBD2, which was not confirmed against the DNA. TRBV21-1 is described as a pseudogene. This CDR3 comprises 16 residues. CDR3 residues: CASSKKREGQSVSKYF. The CDR3 nucleotides read TGTGCCAGCAGCAAGAAGCGGGAGGGCCAGAGTGTTAGTAAGTACTTC.

The gene calls are TRBV28 and TRBJ2-7; 7 nucleotides line up with TRBD2. The J segment lost 1 base and the V segment lost 5 bases, leaving 8 bases of the junction unmatched. The germline gives CDR1 MDHEN, CDR2 SYDVKM. CDR3 length equals 15 residues. CDR3 region: CASSVGGDPSYEQYF. In nucleotides, the CDR3 is TGTGCCAGCAGTGTGGGGGGGGACCCTTCCTACGAGCAGTACTTC. Full variable domain (outside the CDR3, taken from reference TRBV28 and TRBJ2-7): DVKVTQSSRYLVKRTGEKVFLECVQDMDHENMFWYRQDPGLGLRLIYFSYDVKMKEKGDIPEGYSVSREKKERFSLILESASTNQTSMYLCASSVGGDPSYEQYFGPGTRLTVT.

The V and J genes are TRBV4-1 and TRBJ1-5; D is possibly TRBD1 (5 bases). The CDR3 contains 15 residues. Trimming cost V 1 base and J 5 bases, with 12 bases left between them. In germline, CDR1 is MGHRA, CDR2 YSYEKL. The CDR3 DNA sequence: TGCGCCAGCAGCCAAGGGATCGGGGGTGATCAGCCCCAGCATTTT. Translating gives CASSQGIGGDQPQHF.

The J gene is TRBJ1-4, the V gene TRBV20-1; D remains ambiguous. CDR3 length: 13 residues. The V gene lost 3 bases and the J gene lost 8 bases, with 13 bases spanning the gap. CDR1 DFQATT and CDR2 SNEGSKA come from the germline V gene (reference sequence). The CDR3 spells CSASRQTGEKLFF. The CDR3 nucleotides are TGCAGTGCTAGTCGGCAGACGGGGGAAAAACTGTTTTTT.

The J gene is TRBJ1-6, the V gene TRBV7-2; D gene unclear. Germline values: CDR1 SGHTA, CDR2 FQGNSA. Trimming cost V 1 base and J 10 bases, with 8 bases left between them. The CDR3 has 13 amino acids. The CDR3 sequence is CASSLDSWSPLHF. CDR3 sequence (DNA): TGTGCCAGCAGCTTAGACTCGTGGTCACCCCTCCACTTT.

The chain carries TRBV7-8 and TRBJ1-1; D uncertain. This CDR3 is built from 14 residues. V gave up 2 bases and J gave up 1 base, with 8 bases separating them. Germline assignment: CDR1 SGHVS and CDR2 FQNEAQ. The CDR3 reads CASSLQVTNTEAFF. CDR3 coding DNA: TGTGCCAGCAGCTTACAGGTCACGAACACTGAAGCTTTCTTT. Filled out from reference TRBV7-8 and TRBJ1-1, the complete variable domain reads GAGVSQSPRYKVAKRGQDVALRCDPISGHVSLFWYQQALGQGPEFLTYFQNEAQLDKSGLPSDRFFAERPEGSVSTLKIQRTQQEDSAVYLCASSLQVTNTEAFFGQGTRLTVV.

The J gene is TRBJ2-5, the V gene TRBV13; 10 positions match TRBD1. Germline CDR1 reads PRHDT; CDR2 reads FYEKMQ (reference sequence). Trimming removed 0 bases from V and 5 bases from J; junction bases left unmatched: 3. CDR3 size: 15 residues. CDR3 sequence: CASSLGGQGVETQYF. The CDR3 bases are TGTGCCAGCAGCTTAGGCGGACAGGGGGTGGAGACCCAGTACTTC.

The V gene is TRBV7-2, the J gene TRBJ1-2, with unresolved D. V lost 2 bases and J 2 bases, leaving 12 bases between the germline ends. Germline CDR1 and CDR2: SGHTA and FQGNSA. The CDR3 extends over 15 amino acids. As DNA, the CDR3 is TGTGCCAGCAGCTTACTCCCGTCAGCGAACTATGGCTACACCTTC. This codes for CASSLLPSANYGYTF.

This clone turned up a few times. The chain combines TRBV9 with TRBJ2-5; 8 bases are shared with TRBD2. This CDR3 comprises 17 residues. The V gene end was trimmed by 2 bases and the J gene end by 7 bases; junction bases not matched to a gene: 16. Germline V gives CDR1 SGDLS, CDR2 YYNGEE. CDR3: CASSVGGRSGSTVTQYF. The CDR3 nucleotides read TGTGCCAGCAGCGTGGGGGGGAGAAGCGGGAGCACGGTGACCCAGTACTTC.

The rearrangement uses TRBV11-2 and TRBJ2-1; D is undetermined. Germline V gives CDR1 SGHAT, CDR2 FQNNGV. The CDR3 covers 12 residues. V gave up 2 bases and J gave up 8 bases, with 7 bases separating them. CDR3: CASSLSVYEQFF. CDR3 DNA sequence: TGTGCCAGCAGCTTAAGCGTATATGAGCAGTTCTTC.

This clone was counted a single time. The junction shows a germline mismatch at one end, possibly a read error. The gene calls are TRBV3-1 (or the pseudogene TRBV3-2) and TRBJ2-7, with D possibly matching TRBD1 (5 bases). The V gene's germline CDR1 is LGHDT and CDR2 YNNKEL (reference sequence). The CDR3 is made up of 13 amino acids. The CDR3 loop is CASSQVIQGLVHF. The CDR3 DNA sequence: TGTGCCAGCAGCCAAGTGATCCAGGGTCTTGTACACTTC.

V is TRBV6-6 and J is TRBJ1-2, with TRBD1 matching 9 bases. The junction had 6 bases not matched to a gene; V was cut back by 8 bases and J by 2 bases. Germline V gene sequence: CDR1 MNHNY, CDR2 SVGAGI (reference sequence). The CDR3 extends over 14 amino acids. CDR3 sequence: CASREGQGNYGYTF. CDR3 nucleotide sequence: TGTGCCAGCCGGGAGGGACAGGGAAACTATGGCTACACCTTC.